These 20 T cell receptor beta chains originate from one sample sequenced in a study of shared clonotypes between healthy human individuals. Produced via immunoSEQ multiplex PCR; TCRdb's table is partial and in-frame only. The repertoire holds about 580,000 clones, with 95% to 98% as singletons. Naive CD8 isolation took CD45RO-negative cells positively selected for CCR7 and excluded terminally differentiated effector memory CD45RA+ cells. Material for sequencing was naive CD8+ T cells sorted from blood. All receptors derive from a man between 25 and 39 years old in good health.

The CDR3 spells CASTDRGHGYTF. The CDR3 DNA is TGTGCCAGCACGGACAGGGGGCACGGCTACACCTTC. The chain is built from TRBV9 and TRBJ1-2; 11 bases map to TRBD1. Germline CDR1 SGDLS, CDR2 YYNGEE. The V segment lost 6 bases and the J segment 8 bases; nucleotides outside the gene matches: 3. The CDR3 runs 12 residues.

The chain recombines TRBV7-9 with TRBJ2-5; tentative D call: TRBD1 (5 bases). The V end lost 1 base, the J end lost 2 bases, and 14 bases lay between the germline ends. CDR3 length: 16 amino acids. CDR1 and CDR2 (germline): SEHNR, FQNEAQ (reference sequence). The CDR3 nucleotides read TGTGCCAGCAGCTTAGAAACAGGACCTACACAAGAGACCCAGTACTTC. As protein: CASSLETGPTQETQYF.

V gene TRBV27 combines with J gene TRBJ1-4; no clear D. This CDR3 has 12 residues. The germline CDR1 and CDR2 sequences are MNHEY and SMNVEV (reference sequence). V was cut by 8 bases and J by 5 bases, with 9 bases left in between. CDR3 amino acids: CASGRGNEKLFF. The CDR3 DNA sequence: TGTGCCAGCGGGCGAGGGAATGAAAAACTGTTTTTT.

CDR3 coding DNA: TGTGCCACCAGCAGAGGACAGGTCAATGAGCAGTTCTTC. It is translated as CATSRGQVNEQFF. This sequence joins TRBV15 and TRBJ2-1, with D tentatively TRBD1 (6 bases). This CDR3 is 13 amino acids long. Germline V gene sequence: CDR1 LNHNV, CDR2 YYDKDF (reference sequence). Trimming left V 1 base short and J 6 bases short, with 7 bases between.

V usage is TRBV29-1 and J usage is TRBJ2-1, with D unresolved. Germline loops: CDR1 SQVTM, CDR2 ANQGSEA. Trimming shortened V by 2 bases and J by 10 bases, and 6 bases separated the two germline ends. The CDR3 runs to 10 residues. The CDR3 protein is CSVESGEQFF. The CDR3 DNA is TGCAGCGTTGAATCTGGAGAGCAGTTCTTC.

This chain links TRBV9 with TRBJ1-4; no clear D. This CDR3 spans 15 amino acids. V shed 0 bases and J shed 0 bases, with 6 bases lying between them. The germline V gene has CDR1 SGDLS and CDR2 YYNGEE. This chain's CDR3 is CASSVVGSTNEKLFF. The CDR3 DNA follows: TGTGCCAGCAGCGTAGTCGGGTCAACTAATGAAAAACTGTTTTTT.

This chain joins TRBV7-3 and TRBJ2-3, with 13 bases matching TRBD2. Trimming at V came to 5 bases and at J to 3 bases, leaving 8 bases not matched to a gene. The CDR3 has 17 amino acids. Germline V lookup: CDR1 SGHTA, CDR2 FQGTGA. Here the CDR3 DNA reads TGTGCCAGCAGCATCGGGACTAGCGGGGCGCTGACAGATACGCAGTATTTT. This codes for CASSIGTSGALTDTQYF.

The chain recombines TRBV6-5 with TRBJ2-1; D is undetermined. The CDR3 has 12 amino acids. Germline V gene data show CDR1 as MNHEY and CDR2 as SVGAGI. The germline V and J ends were trimmed by 5 bases and 9 bases, with 11 bases remaining between them. The DNA for the CDR3 is TGTGCCAGCAGTGACAATTTCCGTGAGCAGTTCTTC. This codes for CASSDNFREQFF.

The rearrangement joins TRBV5-1 to TRBJ2-5; D is unclear. V was pared by 1 base and J by 5 bases, with 9 bases between. Germline V gene lookup returns CDR1 SGHRS and CDR2 YFSETQ. This CDR3 is 13 amino acids long. CDR3 residues: CASSLPLPETQYF. CDR3 nucleotides: TGCGCCAGCAGCTTGCCTCTACCGGAGACCCAGTACTTC.

V is TRBV11-3 and J is TRBJ2-1; D is unclear. The CDR3 has 17 residues. V lost 0 bases and J 4 bases, leaving 16 bases between the germline ends. CDR1 is SGHNT and CDR2 is YENEEA in the germline V gene. The CDR3 region is CASSLEASPSFYNEQFF. The CDR3 region has the DNA TGTGCCAGCAGCTTAGAAGCGTCCCCTTCCTTTTACAATGAGCAGTTCTTC.

The V and J genes are TRBV6-5 and TRBJ2-1; 8 bases line up with TRBD1. Trimming removed 0 bases from V and 6 bases from J; junction bases left unmatched: 4. In germline, CDR1 is MNHEY, CDR2 SVGAGI. The CDR3 runs to 15 residues. The chain's CDR3 is CASSYSNTGGNEQFF. CDR3 in DNA: TGTGCCAGCAGTTACTCGAACACAGGGGGCAATGAGCAGTTCTTC.

This sequence joins TRBV14 and TRBJ2-6, with 7 bases aligning to TRBD1. Germline CDR1 SGHDN, CDR2 FVKESK. V was pared by 6 bases and J by 1 base, with 9 bases of the junction left unmatched. The CDR3 runs 17 residues. The CDR3 DNA reads as TGTGCCAGCAGTCGACAGGGCTGGGAATCTGGGGCCAACGTCCTGACTTTC. Translating gives CASSRQGWESGANVLTF.

The gene calls are TRBV7-3 and TRBJ2-1, with 10 bases identical to TRBD2. V lost 6 bases to trimming and J lost 0 bases; unmatched junction nucleotides: 17. CDR1 is SGHTA and CDR2 is FQGTGA in the germline V gene. This CDR3 has 20 residues. In nucleotides, the CDR3 is TGTGCCAGCAGTCCAAGGCTAGCGGGAGAGTTATCGGGCTCCTACAATGAGCAGTTCTTC. Translating it yields CASSPRLAGELSGSYNEQFF. Combining the CDR3 with reference TRBV7-3 and TRBJ2-1 gives the whole variable domain GAGVSQTPSNKVTEKGKYVELRCDPISGHTALYWYRQSLGQGPEFLIYFQGTGAADDSGLPNDRFFAVRPEGSVSTLKIQRTERGDSAVYLCASSPRLAGELSGSYNEQFFGPGTRLTVL.

The gene calls are TRBV4-2 and TRBJ2-1, with 7 nucleotides matching TRBD2. Germline-derived CDR1 and CDR2 are LGHNA and YNFKEQ. The CDR3 runs 16 residues. V gave up 4 bases and J gave up 0 bases; unmatched junction bases: 6. CDR3 in amino acids: CASSPLWGGSYNEQFF. The CDR3 DNA sequence: TGTGCCAGCAGCCCCCTATGGGGGGGCTCCTACAATGAGCAGTTCTTC.

The V gene is TRBV6-5, the J gene TRBJ1-1, with D possibly TRBD1 on 6 matching bases. Trimming cost V 2 bases and J 4 bases, with 11 bases left between them. Per the germline V gene, CDR1 is MNHEY and CDR2 is SVGAGI. The length of the CDR3 is 14 residues. In DNA, the CDR3 is TGTGCCAGCAGTTACGGGGGCTCAGGCACTGAAGCTTTCTTT. Residues: CASSYGGSGTEAFF.

The J gene is TRBJ2-5, the V gene TRBV11-2; D may be TRBD1 or TRBD2 (6 bases each). Germline V CDR1 and CDR2: SGHAT, FQNNGV. V dropped 6 bases and J dropped 2 bases, with 19 bases sitting between them. This CDR3 region has 16 residues. The CDR3 sequence is CASSSRGEGPQETQYF. The CDR3 DNA sequence: TGTGCCAGCAGTTCTAGGGGGGAAGGCCCGCAAGAGACCCAGTACTTC.

This clone was counted once. The rearrangement joins TRBV29-1 to TRBJ2-7; possibly TRBD2 for D (6 bases). This CDR3 contains 15 residues. Looked up from germline, CDR1 is SQVTM and CDR2 is ANQGSEA. V was trimmed by 5 bases and J by 0 bases, leaving 17 bases between them. DNA of the CDR3: TGCAGCGTTTGGACATTTTCCGGGAGCTCCTACGAGCAGTACTTC. Amino acids: CSVWTFSGSSYEQYF.

This chain joins TRBV29-1 and TRBJ1-2; TRBD1 agrees at 7 bases. Germline V gene data show CDR1 as SQVTM and CDR2 as ANQGSEA. CDR3 length: 12 residues. The trim removed 4 bases at V and 3 bases at J, leaving 2 bases unmatched. In nucleotides, the CDR3 is TGCAGCGTTGCCGGACAGGACTATGGCTACACCTTC. It codes for CSVAGQDYGYTF.

The rearrangement joins TRBV6-4 to TRBJ2-1; TRBD2 matches 8 bases. The CDR3 runs to 14 residues. Germline-derived CDR1 and CDR2 are MRHNA and SNTAGT. V lost 3 bases to trimming and J lost 2 bases; unmatched junction nucleotides: 0. CDR3 in DNA: TGTGCCAGCAGTGAGCGGGGGGCCTACAATGAGCAGTTCTTC. Its translation is CASSERGAYNEQFF.

The chain recombines TRBV2 with TRBJ1-1; D perhaps matches TRBD1 (5 bases). There are 13 residues in the CDR3. Germline assignment: CDR1 SNHLY and CDR2 FYNNEI. V was clipped by 11 bases and J by 2 bases, with 15 bases between them. Written as DNA, the CDR3 is TGTGCCGGGTCCGGGGCCTCTAACACTGAAGCTTTCTTT. Residues: CAGSGASNTEAFF.